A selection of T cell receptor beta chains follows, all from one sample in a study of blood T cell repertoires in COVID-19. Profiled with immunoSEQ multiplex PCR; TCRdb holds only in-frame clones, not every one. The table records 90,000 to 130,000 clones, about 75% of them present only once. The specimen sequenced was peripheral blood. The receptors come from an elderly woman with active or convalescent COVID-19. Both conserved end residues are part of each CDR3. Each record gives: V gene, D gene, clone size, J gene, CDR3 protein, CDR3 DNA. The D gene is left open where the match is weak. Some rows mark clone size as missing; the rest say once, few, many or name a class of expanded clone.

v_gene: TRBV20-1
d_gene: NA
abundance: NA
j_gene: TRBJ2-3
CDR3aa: CSAYRTDTQYF
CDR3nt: TGCAGTGCTTATCGGACTGATACGCAGTATTTT

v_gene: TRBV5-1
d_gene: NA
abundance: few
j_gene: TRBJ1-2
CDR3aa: CASSLAQGHYGYTF
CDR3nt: TGCGCCAGCAGCTTGGCACAGGGCCACTATGGCTACACCTTC

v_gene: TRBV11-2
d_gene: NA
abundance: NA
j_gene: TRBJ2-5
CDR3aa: CASSLVEETQYF
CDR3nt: TGTGCCAGCAGCTTAGTCGAAGAGACCCAGTACTTC

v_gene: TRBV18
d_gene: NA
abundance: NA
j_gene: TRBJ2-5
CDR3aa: CASSPEETQYF
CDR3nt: TGTGCCAGCTCACCAGAGGAGACCCAGTACTTC

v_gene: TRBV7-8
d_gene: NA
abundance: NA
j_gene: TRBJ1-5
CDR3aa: CASSPGANQPQHF
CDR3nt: TGTGCCAGCAGCCCAGGGGCTAATCAGCCCCAGCATTTT

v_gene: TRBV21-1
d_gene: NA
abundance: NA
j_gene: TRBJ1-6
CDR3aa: CASSKGPQPNSPLHF
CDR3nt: TGTGCCAGCAGCAAGGGTCCACAGCCTAATTCACCCCTCCACTTT

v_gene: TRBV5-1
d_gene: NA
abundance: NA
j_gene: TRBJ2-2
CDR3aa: CASSLGAPSTGELFF
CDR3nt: TGCGCCAGCAGCCTAGGAGCTCCCTCCACCGGGGAGCTGTTTTTT

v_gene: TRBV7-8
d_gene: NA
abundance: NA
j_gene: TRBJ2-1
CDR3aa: CASSLSGGTSYNEQFF
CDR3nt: TGTGCCAGCAGCTTGTCAGGAGGGACTTCATACAATGAGCAGTTCTTC

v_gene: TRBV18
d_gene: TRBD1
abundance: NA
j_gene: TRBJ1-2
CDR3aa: CASSPPLSRGDGYTF
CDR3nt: TGTGCCAGCTCACCACCTTTGAGCAGGGGGGATGGCTACACCTTC

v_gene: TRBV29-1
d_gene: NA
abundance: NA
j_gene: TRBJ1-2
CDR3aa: CSVEGKKGPYGYTF
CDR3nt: TGCAGCGTTGAAGGGAAGAAGGGGCCCTATGGCTACACCTTC

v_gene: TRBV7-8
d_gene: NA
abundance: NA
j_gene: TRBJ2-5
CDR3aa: CASSPPREETQYF
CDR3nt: TGTGCCAGCAGCCCGCCCCGGGAAGAGACCCAGTACTTC

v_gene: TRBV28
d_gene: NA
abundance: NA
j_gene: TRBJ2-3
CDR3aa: CASSFNVRTQYF
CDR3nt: TGTGCCAGCAGTTTTAACGTCAGGACGCAGTATTTT

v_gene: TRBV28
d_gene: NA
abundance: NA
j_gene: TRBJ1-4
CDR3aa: CASSIQSGEKLFF
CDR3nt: TGTGCCAGCAGTATCCAGTCGGGTGAAAAACTGTTTTTT

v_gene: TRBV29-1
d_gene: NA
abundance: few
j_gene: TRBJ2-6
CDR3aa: CSAKEGSGANVLTF
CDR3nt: TGCAGCGCAAAAGAGGGTTCCGGGGCCAACGTCCTGACTTTC

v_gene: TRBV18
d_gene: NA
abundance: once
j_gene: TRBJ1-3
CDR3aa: CASSPGTPGNTIYF
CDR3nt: TGTGCCAGCTCCCCCGGGACACCTGGAAACACCATATATTTT

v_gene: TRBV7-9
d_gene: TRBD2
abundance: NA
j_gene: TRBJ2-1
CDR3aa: CASSSLAGGVDEQFF
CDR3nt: TGTGCCAGCAGCTCACTAGCGGGAGGGGTCGATGAGCAGTTCTTC

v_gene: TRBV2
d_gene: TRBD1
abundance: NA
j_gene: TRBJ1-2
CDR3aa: CASSEYRDSPTGYTF
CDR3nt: TGTGCCAGCAGTGAATACCGGGACAGCCCGACGGGCTACACCTTC

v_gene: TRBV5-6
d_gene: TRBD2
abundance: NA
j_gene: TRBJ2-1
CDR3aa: CASSSLAGGRDEQFF
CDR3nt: TGTGCCAGCAGCTCCTTAGCGGGAGGGCGGGATGAGCAGTTCTTC

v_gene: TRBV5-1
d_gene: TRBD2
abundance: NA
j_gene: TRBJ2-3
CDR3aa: CASSLGTSGSTDTQYF
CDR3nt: TGCGCCAGCAGCTTGGGAACTAGCGGATCCACAGATACGCAGTATTTT

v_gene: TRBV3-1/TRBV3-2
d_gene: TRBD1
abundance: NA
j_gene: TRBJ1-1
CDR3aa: CASRRQGDTEAFF
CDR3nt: TGTGCCAGCAGGAGACAGGGGGACACTGAAGCTTTCTTT

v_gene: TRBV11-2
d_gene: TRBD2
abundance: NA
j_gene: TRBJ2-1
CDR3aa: CASSGTSGNYNEQFF
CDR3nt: TGTGCCAGCAGCGGGACTAGCGGGAACTACAATGAGCAGTTCTTC

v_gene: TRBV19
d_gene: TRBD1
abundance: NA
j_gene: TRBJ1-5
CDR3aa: CASSKDREVEPQHF
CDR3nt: TGTGCCAGTAGCAAGGACAGGGAGGTTGAGCCCCAGCATTTT

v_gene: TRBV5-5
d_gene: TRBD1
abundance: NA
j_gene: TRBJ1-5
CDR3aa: CASSLVGGRGHEPQHF
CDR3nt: TGTGCCAGCAGCTTGGTAGGGGGCAGGGGGCACGAGCCCCAGCATTTT

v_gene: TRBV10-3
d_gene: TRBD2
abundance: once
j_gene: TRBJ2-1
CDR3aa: CAIRQRDLYGEQFF
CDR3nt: TGTGCCATCAGGCAGCGGGACCTTTACGGAGAGCAGTTCTTC

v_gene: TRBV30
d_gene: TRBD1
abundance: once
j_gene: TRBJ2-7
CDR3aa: CAWNRGYEQYF
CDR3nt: TGTGCCTGGAACAGGGGTTACGAGCAGTACTTC

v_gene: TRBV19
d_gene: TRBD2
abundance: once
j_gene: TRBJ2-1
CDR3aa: CATKTSGRASGEQFF
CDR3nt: TGTGCCACCAAGACTAGCGGGAGGGCGTCGGGTGAGCAGTTCTTC

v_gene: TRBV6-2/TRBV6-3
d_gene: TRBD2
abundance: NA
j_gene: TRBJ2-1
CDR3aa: CASSFLRTSGNYNEQFF
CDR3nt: TGTGCCAGCAGTTTCCTTCGGACTAGCGGGAACTACAATGAGCAGTTCTTC

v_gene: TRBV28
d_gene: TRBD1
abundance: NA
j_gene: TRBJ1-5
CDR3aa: CASSPWDRGPQPQHF
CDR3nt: TGTGCCAGCAGTCCATGGGACAGGGGCCCTCAGCCCCAGCATTTT

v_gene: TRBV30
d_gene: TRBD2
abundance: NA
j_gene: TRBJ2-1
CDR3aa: CAGTRASGSWDVEQFF
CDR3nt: TGTGCCGGAACAAGGGCTAGCGGGAGTTGGGATGTTGAGCAGTTCTTC

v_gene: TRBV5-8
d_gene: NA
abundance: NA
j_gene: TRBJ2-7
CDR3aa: CASSLVGGVSYEQYF
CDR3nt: TGTGCCAGCAGCTTGGTCGGCGGAGTTTCCTACGAGCAGTACTTC

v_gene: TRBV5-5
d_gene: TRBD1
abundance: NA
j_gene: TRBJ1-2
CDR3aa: CASSPLTGEGYGYTF
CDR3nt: TGTGCCAGCAGCCCTTTGACAGGGGAAGGCTATGGCTACACCTTC

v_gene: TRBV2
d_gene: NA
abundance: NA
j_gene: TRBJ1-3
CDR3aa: CASTLLGELAGNTIYF
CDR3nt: TGTGCCAGCACCCTGCTCGGGGAACTTGCTGGAAACACCATATATTTT

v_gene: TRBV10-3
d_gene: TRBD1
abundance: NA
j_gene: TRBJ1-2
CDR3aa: CALRQGAETSYGYTF
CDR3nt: TGTGCCCTGCGACAGGGGGCTGAAACCTCCTATGGCTACACCTTC

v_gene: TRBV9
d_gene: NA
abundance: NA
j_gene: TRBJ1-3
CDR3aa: CASSPGGGSGNTIYF
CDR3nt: TGTGCCAGCAGCCCTGGGGGGGGCTCTGGAAACACCATATATTTT

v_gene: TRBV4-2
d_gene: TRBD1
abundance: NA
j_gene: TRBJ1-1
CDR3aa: CASRRVGDSTEAFF
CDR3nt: TGTGCCAGCAGGCGAGTCGGGGACAGCACTGAAGCTTTCTTT

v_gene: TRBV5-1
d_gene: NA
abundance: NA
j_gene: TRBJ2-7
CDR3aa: CASSLQGSSYEQYF
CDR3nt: TGCGCCAGCAGCCTACAGGGAAGCTCCTACGAGCAGTACTTC

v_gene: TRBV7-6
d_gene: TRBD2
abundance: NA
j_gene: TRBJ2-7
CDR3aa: CASSTNPRTSGSYEQYF
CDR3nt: TGTGCCAGCAGCACCAACCCTAGGACTAGCGGGAGTTACGAGCAGTACTTC

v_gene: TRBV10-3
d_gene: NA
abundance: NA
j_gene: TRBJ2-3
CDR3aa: CAISDLNAGTDTQYF
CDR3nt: TGTGCCATCAGTGACCTTAATGCGGGCACAGATACGCAGTATTTT

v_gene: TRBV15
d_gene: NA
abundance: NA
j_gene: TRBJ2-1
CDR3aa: CATSPSGGRSGYNEQFF
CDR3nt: TGTGCCACCAGTCCGTCGGGCGGCCGATCGGGATACAATGAGCAGTTCTTC

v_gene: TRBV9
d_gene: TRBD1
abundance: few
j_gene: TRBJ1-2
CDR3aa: CASSVDRGRDYGYTF
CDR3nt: TGTGCCAGCAGCGTAGACAGGGGGCGCGACTATGGCTACACCTTC

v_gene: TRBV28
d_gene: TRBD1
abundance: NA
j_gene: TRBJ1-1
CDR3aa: CASRLQGPPEAFF
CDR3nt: TGTGCCAGCAGATTACAGGGGCCCCCTGAAGCTTTCTTT

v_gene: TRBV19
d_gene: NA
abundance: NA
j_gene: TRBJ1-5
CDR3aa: CASSMGHWLDQPQHF
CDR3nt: TGTGCCAGTAGTATGGGACACTGGTTGGATCAGCCCCAGCATTTT

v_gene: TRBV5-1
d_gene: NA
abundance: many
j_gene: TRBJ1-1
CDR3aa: CASSLGQRTTEAFF
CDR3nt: TGCGCCAGCAGCTTGGGGCAGCGAACAACTGAAGCTTTCTTT

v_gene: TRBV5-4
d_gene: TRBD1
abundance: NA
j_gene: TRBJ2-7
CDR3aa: CASSQGQGLHLRQYF
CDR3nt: TGTGCCAGCAGCCAGGGACAGGGCCTCCATTTGAGGCAGTACTTC

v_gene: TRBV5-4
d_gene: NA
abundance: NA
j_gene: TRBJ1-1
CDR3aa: CASSFGGTEAFF
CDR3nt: TGTGCCAGCAGCTTCGGCGGCACTGAAGCTTTCTTT

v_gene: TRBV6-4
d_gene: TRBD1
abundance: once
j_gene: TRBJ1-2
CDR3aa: CASSEGGTGTLGYTF
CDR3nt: TGTGCCAGCAGTGAGGGCGGGACAGGCACTCTAGGCTACACCTTC

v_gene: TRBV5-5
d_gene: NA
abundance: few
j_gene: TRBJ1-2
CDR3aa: CASSGELRNYGYTF
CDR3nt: TGTGCCAGCAGCGGTGAGCTGAGAAACTATGGCTACACCTTC

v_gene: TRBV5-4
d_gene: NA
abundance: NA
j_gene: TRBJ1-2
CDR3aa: CASSFQEDYGYTF
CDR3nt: TGTGCCAGCAGCTTCCAGGAGGACTATGGCTACACCTTC

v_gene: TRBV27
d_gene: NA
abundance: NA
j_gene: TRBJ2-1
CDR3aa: CASSLNGRGRNEQFF
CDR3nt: TGTGCCAGCAGTTTGAACGGGAGAGGCAGGAATGAGCAGTTCTTC

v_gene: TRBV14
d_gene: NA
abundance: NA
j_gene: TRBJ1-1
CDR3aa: CASRRGREDTEAFF
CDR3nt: TGTGCCAGCAGGCGGGGCAGGGAGGACACTGAAGCTTTCTTT

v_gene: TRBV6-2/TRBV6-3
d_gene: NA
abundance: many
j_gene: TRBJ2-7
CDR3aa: CASSGDSYEQYF
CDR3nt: TGTGCCAGCAGTGGAGACAGCTACGAGCAGTACTTC

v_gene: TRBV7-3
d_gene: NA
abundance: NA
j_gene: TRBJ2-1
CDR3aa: CASSLLGQEGSEQFF
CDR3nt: TGTGCCAGCAGCTTATTAGGGCAGGAGGGCAGTGAGCAGTTCTTC

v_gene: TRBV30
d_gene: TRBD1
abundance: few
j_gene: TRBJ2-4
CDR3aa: CAWSRNRGYIQYF
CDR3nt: TGTGCCTGGAGTCGCAACAGGGGGTACATTCAGTACTTC